This is a list of T cell receptor beta chains from one sample in a study of long-term antiretroviral therapy in people with HIV. Profiling relied on immunoSEQ multiplex PCR, and the TCRdb table lists in-frame clones only, not all of them. The sample has around 21,000 clones; around 90% are singletons. This sample comprised unsorted PBMCs, obtained 0.2 years before starting antiretroviral therapy. The receptor set was obtained from a man aged 18-30 years with HIV. The CDR3 runs from the conserved cysteine through the conserved F or W. A D gene is named only where the DNA matches it firmly. Expanded clones get a size class; other rows say once, few or many, or leave the size out.

V gene: TRBV23-1
J gene: TRBJ2-5
clone size: once
CDR3 length: 12
D gene: .
CDR3 protein: CASSQVEETQYF
CDR3 DNA: TGCGCCAGCAGTCAGGTAGAAGAGACCCAGTACTTC

V gene: TRBV11-2
J gene: TRBJ1-4
clone size: .
CDR3 length: 13
D gene: .
CDR3 protein: CASREGNGEKLFF
CDR3 DNA: TGTGCCAGCCGGGAGGGGAACGGTGAAAAACTGTTTTTT

V gene: TRBV13
J gene: TRBJ2-1
clone size: .
CDR3 length: 14
D gene: TRBD2
CDR3 protein: CASSLSGSRNEQFF
CDR3 DNA: TGTGCCAGCAGCTTGAGCGGGAGTAGGAATGAGCAGTTCTTC

V gene: TRBV6-5
J gene: TRBJ2-2
clone size: .
CDR3 length: 14
D gene: .
CDR3 protein: CASSRTGEGGELFF
CDR3 DNA: TGTGCCAGCAGCCGAACAGGGGAGGGCGGGGAGCTGTTTTTT

V gene: TRBV7-2
J gene: TRBJ2-1
clone size: .
CDR3 length: 16
D gene: TRBD2
CDR3 protein: CASSPRRLAADNEQFF
CDR3 DNA: TGTGCCAGCAGCCCCCGGAGGCTAGCGGCCGACAATGAGCAGTTCTTC

V gene: TRBV6-5
J gene: TRBJ2-4
clone size: .
CDR3 length: 16
D gene: .
CDR3 protein: CASSYSPVLAKNIQYF
CDR3 DNA: TGTGCCAGCAGTTACTCTCCAGTTTTAGCCAAAAACATTCAGTACTTC

V gene: TRBV30
J gene: TRBJ1-5
clone size: .
CDR3 length: 13
D gene: .
CDR3 protein: CAWSQVESQPQHF
CDR3 DNA: TGTGCCTGGAGTCAGGTCGAGTCTCAGCCCCAGCATTTT

V gene: TRBV7-8
J gene: TRBJ2-3
clone size: .
CDR3 length: 15
D gene: .
CDR3 protein: CASSLFSGSTDTQYF
CDR3 DNA: TGTGCCAGCAGCTTATTTAGTGGGAGCACAGATACGCAGTATTTT

V gene: TRBV6-6
J gene: TRBJ2-1
clone size: .
CDR3 length: 14
D gene: .
CDR3 protein: CASSLSLRGYEQFF
CDR3 DNA: TGTGCCAGCAGTCTTAGCCTCCGGGGGTATGAGCAGTTCTTC

V gene: TRBV7-8
J gene: TRBJ1-1
clone size: .
CDR3 length: 17
D gene: .
CDR3 protein: CASSLVGGPLSNTEAFF
CDR3 DNA: TGTGCCAGCAGCTTGGTGGGGGGGCCCCTCTCGAACACTGAAGCTTTCTTT

V gene: TRBV7-2
J gene: TRBJ1-1
clone size: .
CDR3 length: 14
D gene: .
CDR3 protein: CASSLGSPETEAFF
CDR3 DNA: TGTGCCAGCAGCTTAGGGAGCCCCGAAACTGAAGCTTTCTTT

V gene: TRBV2
J gene: TRBJ2-3
clone size: .
CDR3 length: 15
D gene: .
CDR3 protein: CASSKGLGDTDTQYF
CDR3 DNA: TGTGCCAGCAGTAAGGGACTCGGAGACACAGATACGCAGTATTTT

V gene: TRBV5-8
J gene: TRBJ2-7
clone size: .
CDR3 length: 12
D gene: .
CDR3 protein: CASSTDSYEQYF
CDR3 DNA: TGTGCCAGCAGCACAGATTCCTACGAGCAGTACTTC

V gene: TRBV4-3
J gene: TRBJ1-1
clone size: .
CDR3 length: 14
D gene: .
CDR3 protein: CASSQGGRYTEAFF
CDR3 DNA: TGCGCCAGCAGCCAAGGGGGAAGGTACACTGAAGCTTTCTTT

V gene: TRBV6-5
J gene: TRBJ1-2
clone size: .
CDR3 length: 13
D gene: .
CDR3 protein: CASSEQADYGYTF
CDR3 DNA: TGTGCCAGCAGTGAGCAGGCGGACTATGGCTACACCTTC

V gene: TRBV29-1
J gene: TRBJ1-2
clone size: few
CDR3 length: 13
D gene: .
CDR3 protein: CSVVSTDNYGYTF
CDR3 DNA: TGCAGCGTTGTGTCGACTGATAACTATGGCTACACCTTC

V gene: TRBV4-2
J gene: TRBJ2-1
clone size: once
CDR3 length: 16
D gene: .
CDR3 protein: CASSQEMSDFYNEQFF
CDR3 DNA: TGTGCCAGCAGCCAAGAGATGAGCGACTTCTACAATGAGCAGTTCTTC